The rows below give T cell receptor beta chains drawn from one sample of a study of blood T cells in healthy people across ages. Each CDR3 protein gets one entry after TCRdb re-called the 5' RACE reads with MiXCR. The table shows hundreds of thousands of distinct CDR3 sequences, with around 27% occurring only once. Specimen: blood. Receptor source: a woman aged 70-85 years in good health. Each CDR3 is given with its conserved first and last residue. Fields, in order: V gene, clone size, D gene, CDR3 length, J gene, CDR3 DNA, CDR3 protein. The D gene is left open where the match is weak. Clone size is given for some rows only: seen once, a few or many times, or a class if the clone is expanded.

>TRBV19|many|TRBD1|16|TRBJ1-5
TGTGCCAGTAGTCGACGGGACAGGACATCCAATCAGCCCCAGCATTTT
CASSRRDRTSNQPQHF
>TRBV6-1|NA|NA|15|TRBJ1-5
TGTGCCGGCAGTGACGGCCAGGGGATGGGGCAGCCCCAGCATTTT
CAGSDGQGMGQPQHF
>TRBV15|few|NA|17|TRBJ1-2
TGTGCCACCAGCAGAGATCCCGTCACAGGGAGCAACTATGGCTACACCTTC
CATSRDPVTGSNYGYTF
>TRBV9|NA|TRBD1|13|TRBJ1-3
TGTGCCAGCAGCTCGGGACAGGAGAACACCATATACTTT
CASSSGQENTIYF
>TRBV6-6|many|NA|14|TRBJ2-5
TGTGCCAGCAGTTTTACAGGAAAACAAGAGACCCAGTACTTC
CASSFTGKQETQYF
>TRBV3-1|NA|TRBD2|15|TRBJ2-1
TGTGCCAGCAGGGCCGGGACTAGCGCCCGGGATGAGCAGTTCTTC
CASRAGTSARDEQFF
>TRBV28|few|NA|13|TRBJ2-7
TGTGCCAGCAGCTCCCTTGAGATCTACGAGCAGTACTTC
CASSSLEIYEQYF
>TRBV4-1|once|NA|14|TRBJ2-5
TGCGCCAGCAGCCAAAATTTCGCGGGGGAGACCCAGTACTTC
CASSQNFAGETQYF
>TRBV21-1|few|NA|16|TRBJ2-6
TGTGCCAGCAGCAACGGGACGTCAACTGGGGCCAACGTCCTGACTTTC
CASSNGTSTGANVLTF
>TRBV7-3|many|NA|14|TRBJ2-3
TGTGCCAGCAGCTTAATGAGGTCGTCAGATACGCAGTATTTT
CASSLMRSSDTQYF
>TRBV20-1|NA|NA|15|TRBJ1-6
TGCAGTGCTACCCCGGGGAGGGGGGAGCATTCACCCCTCCACTTT
CSATPGRGEHSPLHF
>TRBV3-1|NA|NA|18|TRBJ2-2
TGTGCCAGCAGCCAAGAGGACTGGGGTGCTAGCGTGACCGGGGAGCTGTTTTTT
CASSQEDWGASVTGELFF
>TRBV20-1|NA|NA|14|TRBJ2-5
TGCAGTGCTTACGGGAGAGTACAACGGGAGACCCAGTACTTC
CSAYGRVQRETQYF
>TRBV25-1|NA|NA|19|TRBJ2-5
TGTGCCAGTAGTGAATCGGTACAACCGGGGGAATGGGGTCGAGTGACCCAGTACTTC
CASSESVQPGEWGRVTQYF
>TRBV6-1|NA|NA|14|TRBJ1-5
TGTGCCAGCAGGGGATCGGACAGCAATCAGCCCCAGCATTTT
CASRGSDSNQPQHF
>TRBV4-1|NA|TRBD1|16|TRBJ2-5
TGCGCCAGCAGCCAAGATCTGGCCAGGGGGCGAGAGACCCAGTACTTC
CASSQDLARGRETQYF
>TRBV9|few|NA|13|TRBJ2-3
TGTGCCAGCAGCGCCCAGCGAGCAGATACGCAGTATTTT
CASSAQRADTQYF
>TRBV29-1|many|NA|12|TRBJ2-7
TGCAGCGTCACCACTAGGTCCTACGAGCAGTACTTC
CSVTTRSYEQYF
>TRBV20-1|NA|NA|13|TRBJ2-1
TGCAGTGCTAGAGATCAACCGGGCAATGAGCAGTTCTTC
CSARDQPGNEQFF
>TRBV7-8|NA|NA|19|TRBJ2-7
TGTGCCAGCAGCCCCATTCATATGCGCCTCGGGACTTCCATTCCCGAGCAGTACTTC
CASSPIHMRLGTSIPEQYF
>TRBV11-2|NA|TRBD2|16|TRBJ2-7
TGTGCCAGCAGCAAACCGGGACTAGCGGTTACCTACGAGCAGTACTTC
CASSKPGLAVTYEQYF
>TRBV12-5|few|NA|18|TRBJ2-7
TGTGCTAGTGGTTTGCATCAAAACCCCCAGACAGGTGCCTACGAGCAGTACTTC
CASGLHQNPQTGAYEQYF
>TRBV27|NA|TRBD2|16|TRBJ2-1
TGTGCCAGCAGTTCCGCCTCTAGCGGGAAGAGTATGGAGCAGTTCTTC
CASSSASSGKSMEQFF
>TRBV29-1|NA|NA|16|TRBJ1-2
TGCAGCGTTGAAGATCGAGGAAAGGGGCAGAACTATGGCTACACCTTC
CSVEDRGKGQNYGYTF
>TRBV10-3|NA|NA|11|TRBJ2-5
TGTGTCCTACGGATCCAAGAGACCCAGTACTTC
CVLRIQETQYF
>TRBV20-1|NA|NA|13|TRBJ2-4
TGCAGTGCCCCTAGTGGTTTTGAAGTCATTCAGTACTTC
CSAPSGFEVIQYF
>TRBV6-1|few|TRBD1|15|TRBJ2-1
TGTGCCAGCAGTGAAGACAGGGGAGTGTACAATGAGCAGTTCTTC
CASSEDRGVYNEQFF
>TRBV2|few|NA|13|TRBJ2-5
TGTGCCAGCGAGCCGGCAGGGGCAGAGACCCAGTACTTC
CASEPAGAETQYF
>TRBV6-4|few|NA|16|TRBJ2-2
TGTGCCAGCAGCAATCTTAGGACTGGGAACACCGGGGAGCTGTTTTTT
CASSNLRTGNTGELFF
>TRBV20-1|NA|NA|11|TRBJ1-1
TGCAGTGCTCCACCGAGACCTACTTCCATATTT
CSAPPRPTSIF
>TRBV27|NA|NA|14|TRBJ1-2
TGTGCCAGCAGTTTTACCCCGGGGGGCCCGGGCTACACCTTC
CASSFTPGGPGYTF
>TRBV5-1|NA|TRBD2|16|TRBJ2-5
TGCGCCAGCAGCCCCGGTATTGCGGGAGGAGGAGAGACCCAGTACTTC
CASSPGIAGGGETQYF
>TRBV18|NA|TRBD1|15|TRBJ2-3
TGTGCCAGCTCACCGGGGGACAGGCGCACAGATACGCAGTATTTT
CASSPGDRRTDTQYF
>TRBV20-1|NA|TRBD1|15|TRBJ2-5
TGCAGTGCGCCGAGAAACAGGGGGTGGGGAGAGGCCCAGTACTTC
CSAPRNRGWGEAQYF
>TRBV20-1|NA|NA|14|TRBJ1-3
TGCAGTGCTAGATGGGGGACTACTGGAAACACCATATATTTT
CSARWGTTGNTIYF
>TRBV18|NA|NA|16|TRBJ2-7
TGTGCCAGCTCTCCACAAGGGCCCTTACCCACTTACGAGCAGTACTTC
CASSPQGPLPTYEQYF
>TRBV5-1|NA|NA|14|TRBJ1-1
TGCGCCAGCAGCTTGGGGGACCAGAACACTGAAGCTTTCTTT
CASSLGDQNTEAFF
>TRBV9|many|NA|15|TRBJ2-5
TGTGCCAGCAGCGTAGCTCGAGACTTCCAAGAGACCCAGTACTTC
CASSVARDFQETQYF
>TRBV3-1|NA|TRBD1|15|TRBJ2-7
TGTGCCAGCAGCCATATAACAGGGGGACACTACGAGCAGTACTTC
CASSHITGGHYEQYF
>TRBV20-1|NA|NA|12|TRBJ2-5
TGCAGTGCTAGGTTGCTAGAAGAGACCCAGTACTTC
CSARLLEETQYF
>TRBV29-1|NA|NA|13|TRBJ1-2
TGCAGCGTTGAAGACCAGGAGTTCTATGGCTACACCTTC
CSVEDQEFYGYTF
>TRBV5-1|few|NA|17|TRBJ1-2
TGCGCCAGCAGCTTTGGTGTTAATTCTCCACCGCTCTATGGCTACACCTTC
CASSFGVNSPPLYGYTF
>TRBV7-9|NA|TRBD1|14|TRBJ1-1
TGTGCCAGCAGCTTGGACAGGGTGAACACTGAAGCTTTCTTT
CASSLDRVNTEAFF
>TRBV18|NA|NA|20|TRBJ2-7
TGTGCCAGCTCATCGGGGCGGTGGGACGCAACCCGGCCCACTCTCTACGAGCAGTACTTC
CASSSGRWDATRPTLYEQYF
>TRBV7-6|many|NA|14|TRBJ2-1
TGTGCCAGCAGCCCTCTGAGCTCCTACAATGAGCAGTTCTTC
CASSPLSSYNEQFF
>TRBV29-1|NA|NA|12|TRBJ1-1
TGCAGCGTTGGACGGGGGGACATTGAAGCTTTCTTT
CSVGRGDIEAFF
>TRBV27|many|NA|11|TRBJ2-7
TGTGCCAGCAGCCGAGAATACGAGCAGTACTTC
CASSREYEQYF
>TRBV5-5|NA|TRBD2|14|TRBJ2-7
TGTGCCAGCAGCTCCGGGACTAGCTCCGCCGAGCAGTACTTC
CASSSGTSSAEQYF
>TRBV27|many|NA|13|TRBJ2-5
TGTGCCAGCAGCCCCAGGAGGGGAGAGACCCAGTACTTC
CASSPRRGETQYF
>TRBV5-1|few|NA|16|TRBJ2-2
TGCGCCAGCAGCTTGAACGCGGGTACGAACACCGGGGAGCTGTTTTTT
CASSLNAGTNTGELFF
>TRBV5-1|many|NA|15|TRBJ1-1
TGCGCCAGCAGCTTGGTTAGGGAAACCTACACTGAAGCTTTCTTT
CASSLVRETYTEAFF
>TRBV6-2/TRBV6-3|NA|NA|14|TRBJ1-2
TGTGCCAGCAGACCCGCGGTACCCAACTATGGCTACACCTTC
CASRPAVPNYGYTF
>TRBV6-2/TRBV6-3|NA|TRBD2|15|TRBJ2-5
TGTGCCAGCAGCAAAGGGACTAGCCTTCGGGAGACCCAGTACTTC
CASSKGTSLRETQYF
>TRBV4-1|NA|NA|14|TRBJ2-1
TGCGCCAGCAGCCAAGGGGACGGTTACAATGAGCAGTTCTTC
CASSQGDGYNEQFF
>TRBV7-2|NA|NA|16|TRBJ2-5
TGTGCCAGCAGCAATAGGGCGGCAGGACAGAAAGAGACCCAGTACTTC
CASSNRAAGQKETQYF
>TRBV19|NA|TRBD2|16|TRBJ2-5
TGTGCCAGTAGTAGAAATAGCGGGAGAATTGGAGAGACCCAGTACTTC
CASSRNSGRIGETQYF
>TRBV7-2|NA|NA|11|TRBJ2-7
TGTACCAGCAGCCCAAACTACGAGCAGTACTTC
CTSSPNYEQYF
>TRBV6-2/TRBV6-3|few|TRBD1|15|TRBJ1-1
TGTGCCAGCGGGGCCCGGGACAGGGGAAACGATGAAGCTTTCTTT
CASGARDRGNDEAFF
>TRBV15|NA|NA|15|TRBJ2-7
TGTGCCACCAGCAGAGTTTCAGGAGGTCTCGTCGAGCAGTACTTC
CATSRVSGGLVEQYF
>TRBV6-1|NA|NA|14|TRBJ2-1
TGTGCCAGCAGGGGCGGACATCTACAGGATGAGCAGTTCTTC
CASRGGHLQDEQFF